A selection of T cell receptor beta chains follows, all from one sample in a study of brain T cells in children with intractable seizures. The protocol was immunoSEQ multiplex PCR, while the TCRdb copy is restricted to in-frame clones and leaves out a portion. This table holds about 80,000 clones, around nine tenths found once. The source was peripheral blood, collected at surgery. The receptor set was obtained from a girl aged 2 to 10 with Rasmussen encephalitis and intractable seizures. The CDR3 runs from the conserved cysteine through the conserved F or W. The D gene is left open where the match is weak. The size field is filled for only some rows; it gives once, few, many or a size class.

D gene	V gene	J gene	clone size	CDR3 protein	CDR3 DNA
TRBD2	TRBV5-4	TRBJ2-5	.	CASSLASGGVETQYF	TGTGCCAGCAGCTTGGCTAGCGGGGGGGTGGAGACCCAGTACTTC
.	TRBV5-6	TRBJ1-2	.	CASKREGRLNYGYTF	TGTGCCAGCAAAAGGGAAGGCAGACTCAACTATGGCTACACCTTC
.	TRBV27	TRBJ2-2	.	CASSPGGELFF	TGTGCCAGCAGTCCCGGGGGGGAGCTGTTTTTT
TRBD2	TRBV18	TRBJ2-7	.	CASSPTSGIYEQYF	TGTGCCAGCTCACCGACTAGCGGAATCTACGAGCAGTACTTC
TRBD1	TRBV9	TRBJ2-2	.	CASSGTGGRTGELFF	TGTGCCAGCAGCGGGACAGGGGGAAGGACCGGGGAGCTGTTTTTT
.	TRBV5-4	TRBJ1-2	.	CASSLTDVYGYTF	TGTGCCAGCAGCCTAACGGATGTCTATGGCTACACCTTC
.	TRBV6-5	TRBJ2-2	once	CASTKGIGTGELFF	TGTGCCAGCACGAAGGGCATTGGCACCGGGGAGCTGTTTTTT
.	TRBV6-4	TRBJ1-1	.	CASSVGANTEAFF	TGTGCCAGCAGTGTTGGGGCGAACACTGAAGCTTTCTTT
.	TRBV20-1	TRBJ1-2	.	CSASITGVNYGYTF	TGCAGTGCTAGTATTACTGGGGTTAACTATGGCTACACCTTC
.	TRBV2	TRBJ2-7	.	CASSEALGGTYEQYF	TGTGCCAGCAGTGAAGCGCTAGGCGGGACCTACGAGCAGTACTTC
.	TRBV18	TRBJ1-4	.	CASSPGQHNEKLFF	TGTGCCAGCTCACCAGGACAGCATAATGAAAAACTGTTTTTT
.	TRBV5-1	TRBJ2-5	.	CASSPVGGFQETQYF	TGCGCCAGCAGCCCGGTAGGGGGGTTCCAAGAGACCCAGTACTTC
.	TRBV30	TRBJ1-2	.	CAWTRGWGYTF	TGTGCCTGGACCCGAGGGTGGGGCTACACCTTC
.	TRBV6-5	TRBJ1-1	.	CASNIPSPEAFF	TGTGCCAGCAATATTCCTTCCCCTGAAGCTTTCTTT
TRBD1	TRBV3-1/TRBV3-2	TRBJ1-1	.	CASSSTGGLGYQAFF	TGTGCCAGCAGCAGTACAGGGGGCCTGGGTTATCAAGCTTTCTTT
.	TRBV9	TRBJ2-5	.	CASSHHPLTAEETQYF	TGTGCCAGCAGCCACCACCCCCTGACGGCCGAAGAGACCCAGTACTTC
TRBD2	TRBV30	TRBJ2-1	once	CAWSRGLAGDEQFF	TGTGCCTGGAGCCGCGGACTAGCGGGAGATGAGCAGTTCTTC
.	TRBV14	TRBJ1-4	.	CASSQGRYNEKLFF	TGTGCCAGCAGCCAAGGACGGTATAATGAAAAACTGTTTTTT